One and the same sample provided the 6 T cell receptor beta chains below, sequenced in a study of blood T cell repertoires in COVID-19. The repertoire was sequenced with immunoSEQ multiplex PCR; TCRdb's copy has only in-frame clones and lacks some. Of about 240,000 clones listed, 80% to 85% were seen once; the top ten hold around 12%. The sample consisted of peripheral blood. These receptors all stem from a woman between 55 and 75 years old with active or convalescent COVID-19.

This chain uses TRBV4-1 with TRBJ1-2; TRBD1 aligns across 8 bases. Germline CDR1 is MGHRA and CDR2 is YSYEKL. Trimming took 4 bases from V and 5 from J; bases not matched to a gene: 3. The CDR3 sequence is 13 residues long. The CDR3 DNA is TGCGCCAGCAGCCCGGACAGGGATTATGGCTACACCTTC. Protein sequence: CASSPDRDYGYTF.

This rearrangement joins TRBV6-6 to TRBJ2-7, with D tentatively TRBD1 (6 bases). The length of the CDR3 is 15 residues. V dropped 2 bases and J dropped 2 bases, with 13 bases sitting between them. Per the germline V gene, CDR1 is MNHNY and CDR2 is SVGAGI (reference sequence). In DNA, the CDR3 is TGTGCCAGCAGTTACAGCAGGGGCTTACCCTACGAGCAGTACTTC. Translation: CASSYSRGLPYEQYF.

With respect to this clone: The same CDR3 arises from other DNA sequences in this sample as well. The V call is TRBV30, the J call TRBJ1-2, with 7 bases aligning to TRBD1. Germline loops: CDR1 GTSNPN, CDR2 SVGIG (reference sequence). The V segment lost 0 bases and the J segment 4 bases; nucleotides outside the gene matches: 2. CDR3 length: 13 residues. CDR3 sequence reads: CAWSVGTVYGYTF. DNA of the CDR3: TGTGCCTGGAGTGTAGGGACAGTCTATGGCTACACCTTC.

This chain joins TRBV7-3 and TRBJ2-7, with a tentative D call TRBD1 (6 bases). Deletions cut 3 bases from V and 4 bases from J, with 16 bases between. The CDR3 is 15 amino acids. Per germline, CDR1 SGHTA and CDR2 FQGTGA. In nucleotides, the CDR3 is TGTGCCAGCAGCTTCGAGAGGGGGTCCATTTACGAGCAGTACTTC. Residues: CASSFERGSIYEQYF.

V and J are TRBV4-1 and TRBJ2-5; D might be TRBD2 (6 bases). The CDR3 sequence is 15 residues long. V lost 0 bases to trimming and J lost 4 bases, with 12 bases between them. The V gene's germline CDR1 is MGHRA and CDR2 YSYEKL. In DNA form, the CDR3 reads TGCGCCAGCAGCCAAGATCGGGGGTTAGGAGAGACCCAGTACTTC. Protein sequence: CASSQDRGLGETQYF.

V gene TRBV29-1 combines with J gene TRBJ1-1; maybe TRBD1 (5 bases). Germline CDR1 and CDR2: SQVTM and ANQGSEA. This CDR3 region has 13 residues. V lost 5 bases and J 3 bases, leaving 13 bases between the germline ends. CDR3 bases: TGCAGCGTTAGGACACAAGGGGACACTGAAGCTTTCTTT. Protein product: CSVRTQGDTEAFF. The entire variable domain, with the rest obtained from reference TRBV29-1 and TRBJ1-1, is as follows: SAVISQKPSRDICQRGTSLTIQCQVDSQVTMMFWYRQQPGQSLTLIATANQGSEATYESGFVIDKFPISRPNLTFSTLTVSNMSPEDSSIYLCSVRTQGDTEAFFGQGTRLTVV.